These T cell receptor beta chains were read from a single sample in a study of cytomegalovirus exposure and HLA in healthy donors. TCRdb's table, derived via immunoSEQ multiplex PCR, lists solely in-frame clones and lacks some. In the table there are fewer than 180,000 clones, 60% to 85% of which are singletons. The sample taken for sequencing was PBMCs. These receptors were collected from a man over 45 in good health and CMV-seropositive. CDR3s include the opening cysteine and the closing phenylalanine or tryptophan. The order of the fields is J gene, D gene, V gene, clone size, CDR3 DNA, CDR3 protein. D genes are given only for firm matches. Clone sizes are given selectively: once, few, many, or a class where the clone is expanded.

TRBJ1-2 | NA | TRBV14 | NA | TGTGCCAGCAGCCGGGAGGAGTTCTATGGCTACACCTTC | CASSREEFYGYTF
TRBJ1-1 | NA | TRBV28 | NA | TGTGCCAGCAGTTTGCGGCGGAACACTGAAGCTTTCTTT | CASSLRRNTEAFF
TRBJ1-5 | TRBD1 | TRBV6-5 | NA | TGTGCCAGCAGCCCCAGGGGGCTAGGCAATCAGCCCCAGCATTTT | CASSPRGLGNQPQHF
TRBJ2-7 | NA | TRBV4-1 | NA | TGCGCCAGCAGCCAAGCTACGATGTACGAGCAGTACTTC | CASSQATMYEQYF
TRBJ2-5 | TRBD1 | TRBV5-4 | once | TGTGCCAGCAGCTTAAAGACAGGGGGAGAGACCCAGTACTTC | CASSLKTGGETQYF
TRBJ1-1 | NA | TRBV6-6 | once | TGTGCCATAACGCAGGTCCAAGACACTGAAGCTTTCTTT | CAITQVQDTEAFF
TRBJ2-3 | TRBD2 | TRBV5-1 | NA | TGCGCCAGCAGCTGGGGACTAGCGGGAGTAGCAGATACGCAGTATTTT | CASSWGLAGVADTQYF
TRBJ2-5 | NA | TRBV11-2 | NA | TGTGCCAGTTTAGTTGTACAGGGAGCCCAAGAGACCCAGTACTTC | CASLVVQGAQETQYF
TRBJ2-3 | TRBD2 | TRBV19 | NA | TGTGCCAGTAACCTTCAAGCGGGAGGGAGGACAGATACGCAGTATTTT | CASNLQAGGRTDTQYF
TRBJ2-7 | NA | TRBV5-1 | NA | TGCGCCAGCTCAGCCCAAAGCGGGTTACGCTACGAGCAGTACTTC | CASSAQSGLRYEQYF
TRBJ2-2 | NA | TRBV6-1 | NA | TGTGCCAGCAGTGAAGAAGCGCTCACCGGGGAGCTGTTTTTT | CASSEEALTGELFF
TRBJ2-6 | TRBD1 | TRBV28 | NA | TGTGCCAGCAAGCCCGGGACAGGAGTCTCTGGGGCCAACGTCCTGACTTTC | CASKPGTGVSGANVLTF
TRBJ2-7 | NA | TRBV10-3 | NA | TGTGCCATCAGTGGGGTTAGCGGCTACGAGCAGTACTTC | CAISGVSGYEQYF
TRBJ2-3 | NA | TRBV18 | NA | TGTGCCAGCTCACCACAATCGGAGGGGCTGGAGTATTTT | CASSPQSEGLEYF
TRBJ2-5 | TRBD1 | TRBV5-1 | NA | TGCGCCAGCAGCTGGGCCGGGACAGGGGGCGAGGGAGAGACCCAGTACTTC | CASSWAGTGGEGETQYF
TRBJ2-7 | TRBD2 | TRBV28 | NA | TGTGCCAGCAGGGTCATAGCGGGAGCGGCCTACGAGCAGTACTTC | CASRVIAGAAYEQYF
TRBJ2-1 | NA | TRBV6-1 | NA | TGTGCCAGCAGTGAAACGACAGACTCCTACAATGAGCAGTTCTTC | CASSETTDSYNEQFF
TRBJ1-4 | TRBD1 | TRBV6-1 | few | TGTGCCAGCGCCGGACAGGGTTTGGGGGATGAAAAACTGTTTTTT | CASAGQGLGDEKLFF
TRBJ2-1 | NA | TRBV20-1 | NA | TGCAGTGCTAGAGCGAATGAGCAGTTCTTC | CSARANEQFF
TRBJ1-5 | TRBD1 | TRBV28 | NA | TGTGCCAGCAGTCAGTGGACAGGGCAACAGCCCCAGCATTTT | CASSQWTGQQPQHF
TRBJ2-1 | TRBD2 | TRBV6-1 | NA | TGTGCCAGCGGCGTACTAGCGGGACTCTATGAGCAGTTCTTC | CASGVLAGLYEQFF
TRBJ2-5 | NA | TRBV9 | once | TGTGCCAGCAGCGAGAGGGGCAGGGGCTTGTCGGAGACCCAGTACTTC | CASSERGRGLSETQYF
TRBJ1-5 | NA | TRBV28 | NA | TGTGCCAGCAGCCTGGGGGGGTCTTATCAGCCCCAGCATTTT | CASSLGGSYQPQHF
TRBJ2-7 | NA | TRBV15 | NA | TGTGCCACCAGCAGAGATATTGCGTACTCCTACGAGCAGTACTTC | CATSRDIAYSYEQYF
TRBJ2-5 | NA | TRBV28 | once | TGTGCCAGCAGTTTCAGGACACCTCCGAAACAAGAGACCCAGTACTTC | CASSFRTPPKQETQYF
TRBJ2-7 | TRBD1 | TRBV23-1 | NA | TGCGCCAGCAGTCTTAGACAGGGGGGGAACCACGAGCAGTACTTC | CASSLRQGGNHEQYF
TRBJ2-2 | TRBD2 | TRBV7-3 | NA | TGTGCCAGCAGCTTAGGACTAGCGAACACCGGGGAGCTGTTTTTT | CASSLGLANTGELFF
TRBJ2-1 | TRBD2 | TRBV28 | NA | TGTGCCAGCAGTACCACTAGCGGCTACTACAATGAGCAGTTCTTC | CASSTTSGYYNEQFF
TRBJ1-5 | NA | TRBV28 | NA | TGTGCCAGCAGTACCTTTGGGGGGGCCCAGCCCCAGCATTTT | CASSTFGGAQPQHF
TRBJ2-2 | TRBD2 | TRBV7-9 | NA | TGTGCCAGCAGCTTCATCGACAAGTGGCGGGAGGGCCGGACCGGGGAGCTGTTTTTT | CASSFIDKWREGRTGELFF
TRBJ2-6 | TRBD2 | TRBV19 | NA | TGTGCCAGTAGTATAAGCCTAGCGGGAGGCCTCGACCTGACTTTC | CASSISLAGGLDLTF
TRBJ1-6 | NA | TRBV5-1 | NA | TGCGCCAGCAGCTTGTACAGTAATTCACCCCTCCACTTT | CASSLYSNSPLHF
TRBJ2-5 | NA | TRBV5-1 | few | TGCGCCAGCAGCGTGGGGCCACGCCAAGAGACCCAGTACTTC | CASSVGPRQETQYF
TRBJ2-7 | TRBD1 | TRBV29-1 | NA | TGCAGCGTTACAGGACCGGGACAGGGGCCATCATCCTCCTACGAGCAGTACTTC | CSVTGPGQGPSSSYEQYF
TRBJ2-5 | NA | TRBV2 | NA | TGTTCCAGTTTGAGCCTAGTGGAGACCCAGTACTTC | CSSLSLVETQYF
TRBJ1-6 | NA | TRBV5-1 | NA | TGCGCCAGCAGACCCTACAGCCCGAGCTCCTATAATTCACCCCTCCACTTT | CASRPYSPSSYNSPLHF
TRBJ2-5 | NA | TRBV5-4 | few | TGTGCCAGCAGCTTGGCGGGGCCAGGGGTCCCGGAGACCCAGTACTTC | CASSLAGPGVPETQYF
TRBJ2-2 | TRBD1 | TRBV11-2 | once | TGTGCCAGCAGCCGTCCCGGGACAGGGTACACCGGGGAGCTGTTTTTT | CASSRPGTGYTGELFF
TRBJ2-7 | TRBD1 | TRBV6-5 | NA | TGTGCCAGCAGTTACCGGCAGGGGGTGGTGTACGAGCAGTACTTC | CASSYRQGVVYEQYF
TRBJ2-5 | NA | TRBV4-1 | NA | TGCGCCAGCAGCCAAGAGGCGGGTCCAGGACGGGAGACCCAGTACTTC | CASSQEAGPGRETQYF
TRBJ1-3 | NA | TRBV6-5 | NA | TGTGCCAGCAGCCCTGGCCTTTACTCTGGAAACACCATATATTTT | CASSPGLYSGNTIYF
TRBJ1-2 | TRBD1 | TRBV28 | NA | TGTGCCAGCAGTTTAGGGACAGAGACCTATGGCTACACCTTC | CASSLGTETYGYTF
TRBJ1-2 | NA | TRBV6-1 | NA | TGTGCCAGCAGTGTCACGGACGAGGGAAATGGCTACACCTTC | CASSVTDEGNGYTF
TRBJ2-7 | TRBD1 | TRBV28 | NA | TGTGCCAGCCGGGACAGGACCCACGAGCAGTACTTC | CASRDRTHEQYF
TRBJ2-7 | TRBD2 | TRBV2 | NA | TGTGCCAGCAGTGCGGGGTCTCCTAGCGGGAGTAGGGACGAGCAGTACTTC | CASSAGSPSGSRDEQYF
TRBJ1-5 | TRBD1 | TRBV10-3 | NA | TGTGCCATCAGTGAATACAGGGGCGATCAGCCCCAGCATTTT | CAISEYRGDQPQHF
TRBJ1-1 | NA | TRBV15 | few | TGTGCCACCAGCCCCCGAAGGGGAACTGAAGCTTTCTTT | CATSPRRGTEAFF
TRBJ2-2 | TRBD2 | TRBV11-3 | NA | TGTGCCAGCAGCTCCCGACTAGCGGGAGTGGGCACCGGGGAGCTGTTTTTT | CASSSRLAGVGTGELFF
TRBJ2-2 | TRBD1 | TRBV7-8 | once | TGTGCCAGCAGCTCGGACAGGGTGAACACCGGGGAGCTGTTTTTT | CASSSDRVNTGELFF
TRBJ2-5 | TRBD1 | TRBV2 | few | TGTGCCAGCAGGGCGACAGGGACGGACCAGTACTTC | CASRATGTDQYF
TRBJ2-2 | NA | TRBV21-1 | NA | TGTGCCAGCAGCAAAGGACGAGCGGGAGGCACTCCCAACCAAAACACCGGGGAGCTGTTTTTT | CASSKGRAGGTPNQNTGELFF
TRBJ2-5 | NA | TRBV5-1 | NA | TGCGCCAGCAGCTTGTTGAGGAAAGAGACCCAGTACTTC | CASSLLRKETQYF
TRBJ2-4 | TRBD1 | TRBV27 | NA | TGTGCCAGCAGTTTATCCCCCGGCAGGGGGCGAATTTCTGACATTCAGTACTTC | CASSLSPGRGRISDIQYF
TRBJ1-1 | TRBD1 | TRBV5-4 | NA | TGTGCCAGCAGCCGTGGACAGGGGGAGTCTGAAGCTTTCTTT | CASSRGQGESEAFF